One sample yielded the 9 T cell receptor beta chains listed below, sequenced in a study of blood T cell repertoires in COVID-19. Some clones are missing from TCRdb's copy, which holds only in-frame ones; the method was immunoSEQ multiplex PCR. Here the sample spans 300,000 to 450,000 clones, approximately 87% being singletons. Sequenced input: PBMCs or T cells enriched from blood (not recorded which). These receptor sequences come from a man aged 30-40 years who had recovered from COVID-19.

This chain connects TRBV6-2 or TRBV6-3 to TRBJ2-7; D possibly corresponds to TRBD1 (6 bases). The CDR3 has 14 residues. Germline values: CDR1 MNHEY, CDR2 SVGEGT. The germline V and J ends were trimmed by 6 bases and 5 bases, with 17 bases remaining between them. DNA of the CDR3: TGTGCCAGCAGCTCGACAGGCCTCGCAGACGAGCAGTACTTC. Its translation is CASSSTGLADEQYF.

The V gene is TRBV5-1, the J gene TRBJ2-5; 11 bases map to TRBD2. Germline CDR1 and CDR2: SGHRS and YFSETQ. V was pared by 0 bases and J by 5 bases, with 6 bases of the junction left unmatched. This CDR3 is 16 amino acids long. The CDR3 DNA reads TGCGCCAGCAGCTTGGCCGCTAGCGGGGGGTTCGAGACCCAGTACTTC. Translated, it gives CASSLAASGGFETQYF.

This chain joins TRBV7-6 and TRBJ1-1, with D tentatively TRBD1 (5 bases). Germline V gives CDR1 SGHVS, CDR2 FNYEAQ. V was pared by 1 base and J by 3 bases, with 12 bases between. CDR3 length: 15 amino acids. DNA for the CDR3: TGTGCCAGCAGCTTAGGCGCCAGGGTGGACACTGAAGCTTTCTTT. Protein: CASSLGARVDTEAFF.

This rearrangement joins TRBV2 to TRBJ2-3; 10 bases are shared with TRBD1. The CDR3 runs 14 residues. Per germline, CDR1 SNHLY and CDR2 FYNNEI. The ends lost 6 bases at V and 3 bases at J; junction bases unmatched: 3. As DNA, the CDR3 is TGTGCCAGCAGCGAGGACAGGGGGACAGATACGCAGTATTTT. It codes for CASSEDRGTDTQYF.

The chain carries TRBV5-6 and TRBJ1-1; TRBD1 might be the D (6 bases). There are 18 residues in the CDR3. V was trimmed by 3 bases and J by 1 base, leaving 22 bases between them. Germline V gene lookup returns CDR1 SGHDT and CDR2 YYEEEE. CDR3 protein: CASSYYTGIFLGNTEAFF. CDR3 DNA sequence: TGTGCCAGCAGCTACTATACAGGGATCTTTCTGGGGAACACTGAAGCTTTCTTT.

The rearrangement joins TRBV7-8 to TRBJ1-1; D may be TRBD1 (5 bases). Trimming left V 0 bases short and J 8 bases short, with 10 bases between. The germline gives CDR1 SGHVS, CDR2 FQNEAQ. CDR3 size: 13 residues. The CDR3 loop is CASSLAGGWEAFF. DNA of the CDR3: TGTGCCAGCAGCTTAGCGGGGGGATGGGAAGCTTTCTTT.

CDR3 loop: CASSIGQGKETQYF. CDR3 sequence (DNA): TGTGCCAGCAGTATCGGACAGGGGAAAGAGACCCAGTACTTC. J is TRBJ2-5 and V is TRBV6-5; 9 nucleotides agree with TRBD1. J gave up 3 bases and V 5 bases, and 4 bases lay outside the gene matches. Germline CDR1 reads MNHEY; CDR2 reads SVGAGI. The length of the CDR3 is 14 residues.

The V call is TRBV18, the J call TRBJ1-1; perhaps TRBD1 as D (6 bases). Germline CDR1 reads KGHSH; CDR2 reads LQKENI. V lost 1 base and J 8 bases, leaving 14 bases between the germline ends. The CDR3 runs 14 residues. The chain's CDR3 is CASSPQWTANEAFF. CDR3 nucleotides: TGTGCCAGCTCACCACAATGGACAGCGAACGAAGCTTTCTTT.

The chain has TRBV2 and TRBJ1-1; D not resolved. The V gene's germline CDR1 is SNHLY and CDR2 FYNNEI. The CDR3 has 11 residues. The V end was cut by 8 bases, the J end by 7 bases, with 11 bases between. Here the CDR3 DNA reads TGTGCCAGCCCCGGTGGCGGTGAAGCTTTCTTT. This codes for CASPGGGEAFF.